Listed here are 21 T cell receptor beta chains from one sample, sequenced in a study of T-cell memory formation after mild COVID-19. TCRdb passed the 5' RACE reads through MiXCR, listing each CDR3 protein once. The sample shows 250,000 to 350,000 distinct CDR3 sequences, 14% of them seen only once. The material sequenced was PBMCs or a T cell subset sorted from them (not recorded which). The origin of the receptors is a man aged 18 to 35 who had mild COVID-19 (a few samples of this study predate the infection). Cell type and time point are not known.

The V gene is TRBV15, the J gene TRBJ2-3, with D uncertain. V was clipped by 3 bases and J by 1 base, with 8 bases between them. This CDR3 has 14 residues. Germline V gene sequence: CDR1 LNHNV, CDR2 YYDKDF (reference sequence). In DNA, the CDR3 is TGTGCCACCAGCAGTTACCCCCGCACAGATACGCAGTATTTT. Its protein product is CATSSYPRTDTQYF.

This rearrangement joins TRBV5-1 to TRBJ1-1; tentatively, D is TRBD1 (6 bases). Germline values: CDR1 SGHRS, CDR2 YFSETQ. The CDR3 runs 13 residues. V lost 0 bases to trimming and J lost 6 bases, with 9 bases between them. The CDR3 here is CASSLAQGSEAFF. CDR3 in DNA: TGCGCCAGCAGCTTGGCCCAGGGGTCTGAAGCTTTCTTT.

This clonotype was seen many times. This chain joins TRBV7-3 and TRBJ2-1, with 8 bases that match TRBD2. Per the germline V gene, CDR1 is SGHTA and CDR2 is FQGTGA. This CDR3 region has 14 residues. The ends lost 2 bases at V and 8 bases at J; junction bases unmatched: 5. CDR3 nucleotides: TGTGCCAGCAGCTTAGCGGGGGGCGGCTATGAGCAGTTCTTC. It is translated as CASSLAGGGYEQFF.

This clonotype was recorded at least ten times. The gene calls are TRBV27 and TRBJ2-5; 13 positions match TRBD2. Trimming took 10 bases from V and 4 from J; bases not matched to a gene: 3. The CDR3 contains 13 residues. The germline CDR1 and CDR2 sequences are MNHEY and SMNVEV (reference sequence). CDR3 sequence reads: CATWTSGGETQYF. The CDR3 DNA follows: TGTGCCACCTGGACTAGCGGGGGAGAGACCCAGTACTTC.

V and J are TRBV29-1 and TRBJ2-1, with D perhaps TRBD1 or TRBD2 (5 bases each). CDR1 is SQVTM and CDR2 is ANQGSEA in the germline V gene. The CDR3 length is 11 residues. Deletions cut 5 bases from V and 10 bases from J, with 12 bases between. As DNA, the CDR3 is TGCAGCGTTCGGGACGTCGCCGAGCAGTTCTTC. Translated: CSVRDVAEQFF.

This clonotype was observed a few times. This chain links TRBV2 with TRBJ2-7; 11 bases fit TRBD1. The CDR3 consists of 13 residues. The J segment lost 2 bases and the V segment lost 8 bases, leaving 2 bases of the junction unmatched. The germline V gene encodes CDR1 SNHLY and CDR2 FYNNEI. CDR3 amino acids: CASAGQGAYEQYF. The DNA for the CDR3 is TGTGCCAGCGCGGGACAGGGGGCCTACGAGCAGTACTTC.

The chain combines TRBV5-6 with TRBJ2-1; D gene unclear. Germline lookup yields CDR1 SGHDT and CDR2 YYEEEE. V dropped 1 base and J dropped 2 bases, with 7 bases sitting between them. The CDR3 contains 14 residues. The CDR3 nucleotides read TGTGCCAGCAGCTTGCCAGAAGCCTACAATGAGCAGTTCTTC. It encodes CASSLPEAYNEQFF.

This clonotype appeared many times. The V call is TRBV5-1, the J call TRBJ1-1; TRBD1 matches at 8 bases. This CDR3 is 14 amino acids long. The J segment lost 4 bases and the V segment lost 1 base, leaving 3 bases of the junction unmatched. The germline gives CDR1 SGHRS, CDR2 YFSETQ. In nucleotides, the CDR3 is TGCGCCAGCAGCTTGAGTCAGGGGGCCACTGAAGCTTTCTTT. As protein: CASSLSQGATEAFF.

The genes are TRBV2 and TRBJ2-7; tentative D call: TRBD1 (6 bases). The CDR3 spans 15 residues. The germline V gene encodes CDR1 SNHLY and CDR2 FYNNEI. V was clipped by 3 bases and J by 2 bases, with 14 bases between them. Here the CDR3 DNA reads TGTGCCAGCAGTGAGGGTCCAGGGGCAACCTACGAGCAGTACTTC. Protein sequence: CASSEGPGATYEQYF.

The chain uses TRBV5-6 and TRBJ2-5; 7 nucleotides match TRBD1. From germline, CDR1 is SGHDT and CDR2 YYEEEE. J was trimmed by 13 bases and V by 2 bases; bases with no gene match: 5. This CDR3 is 11 amino acids long. The CDR3 here is CASSFRDRSYF. For the CDR3, the DNA is TGTGCCAGCAGCTTCCGGGACAGATCGTACTTC.

This clonotype was counted only a few times. The CDR3 spells CASKHHAGLRTDTQYF. DNA for the CDR3: TGTGCCAGCAAGCACCATGCGGGACTTCGAACAGATACGCAGTATTTT. The chain carries TRBV27 and TRBJ2-3; TRBD2 is a possible D gene (6 bases). The germline V gene encodes CDR1 MNHEY and CDR2 SMNVEV (reference sequence). V was pared by 7 bases and J by 3 bases, with 20 bases between. This CDR3 spans 16 amino acids.

The chain uses TRBV7-2 and TRBJ1-4; D gene unclear. Germline V gives CDR1 SGHTA, CDR2 FQGNSA. The V and J ends lost 4 bases and 5 bases respectively, with 20 bases between them. This CDR3 contains 17 residues. The CDR3 coding sequence is TGTGCCAGCAGCTCAGGAGGGCCCATAGACGGCAATGAAAAACTGTTTTTT. It yields the protein CASSSGGPIDGNEKLFF.

The chain carries TRBV5-1 and TRBJ2-2, with D tentatively TRBD2 (6 bases). V lost 4 bases and J 0 bases, leaving 10 bases between the germline ends. The CDR3 covers 15 residues. The germline gives CDR1 SGHRS, CDR2 YFSETQ. CDR3 coding DNA: TGCGCCAGCAGCCCGAGGACTACGAACACCGGGGAGCTGTTTTTT. This gives the protein CASSPRTTNTGELFF. Based on the CDR3 plus reference TRBV5-1 and TRBJ2-2, the full variable domain is KAGVTQTPRYLIKTRGQQVTLSCSPISGHRSVSWYQQTPGQGLQFLFEYFSETQRNKGNFPGRFSGRQFSNSRSEMNVSTLELGDSALYLCASSPRTTNTGELFFGEGSRLTVL.

This clonotype was observed a handful of times. CDR3 sequence (DNA): TGTGCCATCAGGGAAGAAATGAACACTGAAGCTTTCTTT. Its protein product is CAIREEMNTEAFF. This chain joins TRBV10-3 and TRBJ1-1; D call uncertain. Trimming stripped 6 bases from V and 0 bases from J, with 8 bases between. The CDR3 length is 13 residues. Germline V gene lookup returns CDR1 ENHRY and CDR2 SYGVKD.

The V call is TRBV6-2 or TRBV6-3, the J call TRBJ2-7; unclear D gene. The CDR3 extends over 12 amino acids. Germline V gene sequence: CDR1 MNHEY, CDR2 SVGEGT. The V and J ends lost 6 bases and 4 bases respectively, with 10 bases between them. The CDR3 sequence is CASSPADYEQYF. The CDR3, as DNA: TGTGCCAGCAGCCCCGCAGATTACGAGCAGTACTTC.

The chain employs TRBV7-6 and TRBJ2-2, with TRBD2 matching over 8 bases. Germline V gene data show CDR1 as SGHVS and CDR2 as FNYEAQ. The CDR3 consists of 16 residues. J was trimmed by 5 bases and V by 5 bases; bases with no gene match: 10. The CDR3 region has the DNA TGTGCCAGCAGCCAGACGGGGGGGGCCAAGACCGGGGAGCTGTTTTTT. This gives the protein CASSQTGGAKTGELFF.

This clonotype was seen more than once but under ten times. This sequence joins TRBV5-5 and TRBJ1-1, with TRBD1 identical over 9 bases. After removal of 4 bases from V and 1 base from J, the junction contained 11 bases not matched to a gene. CDR1 and CDR2 (germline): SGHKS, YYEKEE (reference sequence). This CDR3 comprises 17 residues. The CDR3 nucleotides read TGTGCCAGCAGCCAGACGGGACAGGGAGTCCAGAACACTGAAGCTTTCTTT. It translates to CASSQTGQGVQNTEAFF.

This clonotype was seen a handful of times. The rearrangement joins TRBV6-6 to TRBJ2-5; TRBD2 is a possible D gene (6 bases). Germline lookup yields CDR1 MNHNY and CDR2 SVGAGI (reference sequence). The V end lost 4 bases, the J end lost 4 bases, and 16 bases lay between the germline ends. The CDR3 loop spans 15 amino acids. The CDR3 bases are TGTGCCAGCAGTTTCGCGGCGGGGAGCGGAGAGACCCAGTACTTC. It translates to CASSFAAGSGETQYF.

J is TRBJ2-1 and V is TRBV10-3, with TRBD2 matching 13 bases. This CDR3 spans 17 amino acids. J was trimmed by 0 bases and V by 5 bases; bases with no gene match: 4. CDR1 is ENHRY and CDR2 is SYGVKD in the germline V gene. CDR3 in DNA: TGTGCCATCAGTTGGACTAGCGGGGGTAGCTCCTACAATGAGCAGTTCTTC. Protein sequence: CAISWTSGGSSYNEQFF.

The chain combines TRBV11-2 with TRBJ1-6, with 9 bases matching TRBD1. Germline V gene lookup returns CDR1 SGHAT and CDR2 FQNNGV. The length of the CDR3 is 16 residues. The junction had 12 bases not matched to a gene; V was cut back by 5 bases and J by 10 bases. The CDR3 nucleotides are TGTGCCAGCAGCCCGCGCACACAGGGGGCTCGGTCACCCCTCCACTTT. Its protein product is CASSPRTQGARSPLHF.

This clonotype came up a few times. The chain employs TRBV5-5 and TRBJ1-5; 9 bases are a match to TRBD1. J gave up 1 base and V 5 bases, and 4 bases lay outside the gene matches. The CDR3 extends over 15 amino acids. The germline gives CDR1 SGHKS, CDR2 YYEKEE (reference sequence). DNA for the CDR3: TGTGCCAGCAGTACGACAGGGGGAAGCAATCAGCCCCAGCATTTT. This codes for CASSTTGGSNQPQHF.